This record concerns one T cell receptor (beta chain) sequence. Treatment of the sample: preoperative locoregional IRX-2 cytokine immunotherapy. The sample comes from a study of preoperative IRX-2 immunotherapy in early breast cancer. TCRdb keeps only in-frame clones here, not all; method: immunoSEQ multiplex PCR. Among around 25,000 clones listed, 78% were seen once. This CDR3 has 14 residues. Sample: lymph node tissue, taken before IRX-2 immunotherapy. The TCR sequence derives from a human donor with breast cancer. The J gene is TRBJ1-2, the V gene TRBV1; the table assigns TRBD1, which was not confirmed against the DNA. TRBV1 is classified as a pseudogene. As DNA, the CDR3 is TGCGCCAGCAGCCAAGCGGCAGGGGGCTATGGCTACACCTTC. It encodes CASSQAAGGYGYTF.